This TCR beta chain was obtained from a study of Ad26.COV2.S vaccination and SARS-CoV-2 variants. On the study more broadly: The donor belonged to the COV1001 Ad26.COV2.S trial arm. In the study, Ad26.COV2.S was injected intramuscularly once, or twice 56 days apart. Findings and caveats of the study: While placebo recipients had lower spike-specific TCR breadth, vaccine recipients had more.

A word on this clone: Its antigen remains unidentified.

Assay used: immunoSEQ multiplex PCR; TCRdb lists only in-frame clones, some missing. The sample shows 400,000 to 450,000 clones, about nine tenths of them seen only once. This CDR3 is 16 amino acids long. CDR1 and CDR2 (germline): SGDLS, YYNGEE. V shed 5 bases, J shed 0 bases, and the junction held 7 bases outside the gene matches. Treatment of the sample: around 19 received Ad26.COV2.S at low or high dose, single or two shots; roughly 5 received placebo; per-sample allocation not given. Collection of the samples took place on day 63 after the first injection of vaccine or placebo. This clonotype originated in a person aged 18-60 years who received the Ad26.COV2.S COVID-19 vaccine or a placebo. The chain recombines TRBV9 with TRBJ2-2, with TRBD2 matching over 7 bases. The sequenced sample was peripheral blood, obtained in a trial of Ad26.COV2.S vaccine versus placebo. As DNA, the CDR3 is TGTGCCAGCAGTGAGGTAGCGGGCGCGAACACCGGGGAGCTGTTTTTT. Its protein is CASSEVAGANTGELFF.